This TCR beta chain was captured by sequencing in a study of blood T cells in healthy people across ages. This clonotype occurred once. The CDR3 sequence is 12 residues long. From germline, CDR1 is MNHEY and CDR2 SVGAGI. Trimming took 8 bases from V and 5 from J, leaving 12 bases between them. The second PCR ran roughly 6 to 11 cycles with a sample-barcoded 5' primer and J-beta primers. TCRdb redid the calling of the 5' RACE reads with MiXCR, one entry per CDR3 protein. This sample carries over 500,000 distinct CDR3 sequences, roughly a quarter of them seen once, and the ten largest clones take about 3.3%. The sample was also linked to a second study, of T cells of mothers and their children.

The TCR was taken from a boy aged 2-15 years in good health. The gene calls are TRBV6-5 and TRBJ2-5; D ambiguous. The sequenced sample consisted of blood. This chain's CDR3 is CASHGPRETQYF. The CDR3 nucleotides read TGTGCCAGCCACGGCCCACGGGAGACCCAGTACTTC.